Reported below is one TCR beta chain. What it binds is unknown. Sequenced material consisted of expressed TCRB transcripts (all of the isolated RNA was reverse transcribed). Sequencing was performed with immunoSEQ multiplex PCR; in TCRdb, only in-frame clones are kept and a portion is missing. The sample yields under 20,000 clones, about 53% seen once. This sample is drawn from a study of beta chain features in type 1 diabetes. Study-level results: Cells that show high TCR expression could be over-represented by cDNA sequencing. Compared with healthy donors, patients appeared to share more similar naive, central memory and regulatory TCRB repertoires.

The specimen was stem cell memory CD4+ T cells from blood. The clonotype was recovered from a man aged 18 to 29 in good health.

The DNA of the CDR3 is TGTGCCAGTAACGGCGGGGCAGCAGATGAAAAACTGTTTTTT. This codes for CASNGGAADEKLFF. The chain uses TRBV19 and TRBJ1-4; TRBD1 is a possible D gene (5 bases). CDR1 and CDR2 from the germline V gene are LNHDA and SQIVND (reference sequence). V dropped 7 bases and J dropped 6 bases, with 15 bases sitting between them. The CDR3 contains 14 residues.